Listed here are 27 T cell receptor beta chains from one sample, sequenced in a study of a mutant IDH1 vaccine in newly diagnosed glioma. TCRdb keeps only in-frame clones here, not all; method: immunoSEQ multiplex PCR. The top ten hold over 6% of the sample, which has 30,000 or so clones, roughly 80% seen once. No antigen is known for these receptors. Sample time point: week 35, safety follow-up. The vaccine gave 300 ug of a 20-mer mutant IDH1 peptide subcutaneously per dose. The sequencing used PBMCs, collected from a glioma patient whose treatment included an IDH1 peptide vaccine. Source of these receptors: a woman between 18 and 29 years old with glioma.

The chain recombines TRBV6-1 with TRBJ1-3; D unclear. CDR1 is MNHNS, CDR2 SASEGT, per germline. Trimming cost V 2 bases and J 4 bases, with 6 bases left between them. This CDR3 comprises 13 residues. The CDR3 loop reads CASSETGGNTIYF. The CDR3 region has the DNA TGTGCCAGCAGTGAAACCGGGGGAAACACCATATATTTT.

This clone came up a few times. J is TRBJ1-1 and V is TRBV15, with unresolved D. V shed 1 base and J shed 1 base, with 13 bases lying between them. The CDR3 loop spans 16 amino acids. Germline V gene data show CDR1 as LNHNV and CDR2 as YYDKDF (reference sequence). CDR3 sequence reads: CATSRGGGNQNTEAFF. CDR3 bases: TGTGCCACCAGCAGAGGCGGAGGAAATCAGAACACTGAAGCTTTCTTT.

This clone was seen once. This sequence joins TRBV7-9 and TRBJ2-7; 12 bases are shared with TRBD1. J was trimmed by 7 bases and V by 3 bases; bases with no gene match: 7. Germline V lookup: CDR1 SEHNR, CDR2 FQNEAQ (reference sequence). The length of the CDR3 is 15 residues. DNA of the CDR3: TGTGCCAGCAGCTTGACCGGGACAGGGGGCGGTGAGCAGTACTTC. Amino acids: CASSLTGTGGGEQYF. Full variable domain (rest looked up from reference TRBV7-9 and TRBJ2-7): DTGVSQNPRHKITKRGQNVTFRCDPISEHNRLYWYRQTLGQGPEFLTYFQNEAQLEKSRLLSDRFSAERPKGSFSTLEIQRTEQGDSAMYLCASSLTGTGGGEQYFGPGTRLTVT.

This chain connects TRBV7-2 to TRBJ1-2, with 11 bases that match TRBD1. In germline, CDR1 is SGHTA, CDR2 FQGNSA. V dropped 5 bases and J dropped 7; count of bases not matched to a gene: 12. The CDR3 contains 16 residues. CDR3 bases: TGTGCCAGCAGCCCGGGTGCACGCGGACAGGGGGCTGGCTACACCTTC. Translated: CASSPGARGQGAGYTF.

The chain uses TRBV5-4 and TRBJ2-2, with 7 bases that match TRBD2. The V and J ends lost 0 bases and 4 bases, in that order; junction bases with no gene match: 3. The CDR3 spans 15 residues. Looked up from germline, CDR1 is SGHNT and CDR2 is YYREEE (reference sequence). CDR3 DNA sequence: TGTGCCAGCAGCTTGGCTAGCGGCCTCACCGGGGAGCTGTTTTTT. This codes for CASSLASGLTGELFF.

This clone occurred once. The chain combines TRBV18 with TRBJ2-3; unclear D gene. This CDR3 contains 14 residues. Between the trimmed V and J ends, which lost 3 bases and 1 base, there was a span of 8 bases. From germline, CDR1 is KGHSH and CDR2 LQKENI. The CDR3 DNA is TGTGCCAGCTCACCCCGGGTCGGCACAGATACGCAGTATTTT. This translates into CASSPRVGTDTQYF.

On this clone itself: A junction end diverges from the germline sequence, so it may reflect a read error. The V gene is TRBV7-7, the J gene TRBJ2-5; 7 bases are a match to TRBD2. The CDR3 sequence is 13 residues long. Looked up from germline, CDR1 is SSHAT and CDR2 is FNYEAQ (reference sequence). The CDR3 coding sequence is TGTGCTAGCAGCGCCGGACTAGGAGAGACCCAGTACTTC. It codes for CASSAGLGETQYF. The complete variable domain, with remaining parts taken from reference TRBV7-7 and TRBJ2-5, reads GAGVSQSPRYKVTKRGQDVTLRCDPISSHATLYWYQQALGQGPEFLTYFNYEAQPDKSGLPSDRFSAERPEGSISTLTIQRTEQRDSAMYRCASSAGLGETQYFGPGTRLLVL.

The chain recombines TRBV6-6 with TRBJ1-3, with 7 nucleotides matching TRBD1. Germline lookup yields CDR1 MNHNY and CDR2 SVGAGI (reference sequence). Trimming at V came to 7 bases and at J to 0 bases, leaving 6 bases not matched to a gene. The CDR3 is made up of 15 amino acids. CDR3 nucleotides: TGTGCCAGCACACGACGGGACAGCTCTGGAAACACCATATATTTT. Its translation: CASTRRDSSGNTIYF.

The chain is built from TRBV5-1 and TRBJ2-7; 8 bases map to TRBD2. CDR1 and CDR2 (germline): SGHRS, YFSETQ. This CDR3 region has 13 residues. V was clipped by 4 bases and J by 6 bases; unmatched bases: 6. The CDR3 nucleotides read TGCGCCAGCAGCCGGGGACTAGAGGGCGAGCAGTACTTC. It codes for CASSRGLEGEQYF. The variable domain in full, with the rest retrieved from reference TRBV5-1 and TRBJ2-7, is KAGVTQTPRYLIKTRGQQVTLSCSPISGHRSVSWYQQTPGQGLQFLFEYFSETQRNKGNFPGRFSGRQFSNSRSEMNVSTLELGDSALYLCASSRGLEGEQYFGPGTRLTVT.

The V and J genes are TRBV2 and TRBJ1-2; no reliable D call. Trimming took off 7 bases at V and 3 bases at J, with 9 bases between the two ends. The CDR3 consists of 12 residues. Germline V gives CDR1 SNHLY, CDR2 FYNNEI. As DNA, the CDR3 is TGTGCCAGCACCCCCGCCTACTATGGCTACACCTTC. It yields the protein CASTPAYYGYTF.

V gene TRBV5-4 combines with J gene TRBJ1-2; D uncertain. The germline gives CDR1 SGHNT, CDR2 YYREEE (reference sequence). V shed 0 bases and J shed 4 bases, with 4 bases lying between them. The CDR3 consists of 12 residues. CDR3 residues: CASSLDSYGYTF. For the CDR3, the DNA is TGTGCCAGCAGCTTGGATTCCTATGGCTACACCTTC.

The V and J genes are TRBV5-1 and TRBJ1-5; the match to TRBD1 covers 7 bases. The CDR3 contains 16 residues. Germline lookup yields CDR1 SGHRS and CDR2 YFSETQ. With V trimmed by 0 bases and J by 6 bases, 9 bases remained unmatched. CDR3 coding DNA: TGCGCCAGCAGCTTGGGGGGGACAGAACAAATTCAGCCCCAGCATTTT. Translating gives CASSLGGTEQIQPQHF.

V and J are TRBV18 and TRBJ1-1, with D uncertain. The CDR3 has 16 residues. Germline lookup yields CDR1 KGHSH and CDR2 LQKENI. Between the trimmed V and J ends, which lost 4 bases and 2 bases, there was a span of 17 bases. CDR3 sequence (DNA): TGTGCCAGCTCACTATCCTCGACCGAGATCAACACTGAAGCTTTCTTT. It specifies CASSLSSTEINTEAFF.

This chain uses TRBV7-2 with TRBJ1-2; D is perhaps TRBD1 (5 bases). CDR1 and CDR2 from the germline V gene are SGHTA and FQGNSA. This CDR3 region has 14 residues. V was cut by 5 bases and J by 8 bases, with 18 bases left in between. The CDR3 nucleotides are TGTGCCAGCAGCCTCTGGGACGGATCTATAGGCTACACCTTC. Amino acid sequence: CASSLWDGSIGYTF.

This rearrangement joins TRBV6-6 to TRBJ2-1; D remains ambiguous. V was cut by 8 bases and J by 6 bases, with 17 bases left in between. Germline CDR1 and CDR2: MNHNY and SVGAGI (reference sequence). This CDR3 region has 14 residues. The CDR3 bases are TGTGCCAGCCAAAGGGTCTCCACGGGCAATGAGCAGTTCTTC. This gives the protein CASQRVSTGNEQFF.

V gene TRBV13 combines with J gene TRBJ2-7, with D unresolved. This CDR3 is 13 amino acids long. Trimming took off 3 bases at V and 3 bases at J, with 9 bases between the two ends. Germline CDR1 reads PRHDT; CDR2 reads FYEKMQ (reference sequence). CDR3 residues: CASSFGPGYEQYF. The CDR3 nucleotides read TGTGCCAGCAGCTTTGGACCGGGCTACGAGCAGTACTTC.

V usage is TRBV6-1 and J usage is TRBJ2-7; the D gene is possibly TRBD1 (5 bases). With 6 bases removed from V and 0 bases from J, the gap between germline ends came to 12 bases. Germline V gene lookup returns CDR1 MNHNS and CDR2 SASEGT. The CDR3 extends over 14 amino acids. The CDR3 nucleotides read TGTGCCAGCAGGGACACCTCCTCCTCCTACGAGCAGTACTTC. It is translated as CASRDTSSSYEQYF.

The chain's CDR3 is CASSLGPSTGKETQYF. CDR3 DNA: TGTGCCAGCAGCTTAGGACCTAGTACAGGGAAAGAGACCCAGTACTTC. This chain links TRBV13 with TRBJ2-5, with D possibly matching TRBD1 (6 bases). Germline CDR1 PRHDT, CDR2 FYEKMQ (reference sequence). The CDR3 runs 16 residues. Trimming cost V 0 bases and J 3 bases, with 14 bases left between them.

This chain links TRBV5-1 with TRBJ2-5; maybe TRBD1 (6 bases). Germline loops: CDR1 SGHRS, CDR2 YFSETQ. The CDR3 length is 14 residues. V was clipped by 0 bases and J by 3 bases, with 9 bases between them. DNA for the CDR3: TGCGCCAGCAGCTTGGGGTGGACAGAAGAGACCCAGTACTTC. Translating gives CASSLGWTEETQYF.

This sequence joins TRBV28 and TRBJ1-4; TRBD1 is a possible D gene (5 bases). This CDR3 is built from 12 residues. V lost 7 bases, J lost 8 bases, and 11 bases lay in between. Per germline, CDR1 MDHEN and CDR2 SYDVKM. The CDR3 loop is CASTYDREKLFF. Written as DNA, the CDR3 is TGTGCCAGCACCTACGACAGAGAAAAACTGTTTTTT.

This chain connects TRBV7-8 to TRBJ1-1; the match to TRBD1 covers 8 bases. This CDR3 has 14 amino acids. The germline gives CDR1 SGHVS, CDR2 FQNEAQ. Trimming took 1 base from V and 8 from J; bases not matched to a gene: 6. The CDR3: CASSLDLDRAEAFF. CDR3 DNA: TGTGCCAGCAGCTTAGATTTGGACAGGGCCGAAGCTTTCTTT.

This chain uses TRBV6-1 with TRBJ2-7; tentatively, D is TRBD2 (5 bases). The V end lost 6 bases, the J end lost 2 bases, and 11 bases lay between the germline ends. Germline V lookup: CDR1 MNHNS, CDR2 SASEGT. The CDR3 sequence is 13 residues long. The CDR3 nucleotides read TGTGCCAGCAGCGGACCGGGGACCTACGAGCAGTACTTC. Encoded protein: CASSGPGTYEQYF.

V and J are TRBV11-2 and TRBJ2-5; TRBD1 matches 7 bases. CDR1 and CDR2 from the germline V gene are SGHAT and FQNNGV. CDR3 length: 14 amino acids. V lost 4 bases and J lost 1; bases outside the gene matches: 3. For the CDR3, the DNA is TGTGCCAGCAGCTCGGGGACAGTCCAAGAGACCCAGTACTTC. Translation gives CASSSGTVQETQYF.

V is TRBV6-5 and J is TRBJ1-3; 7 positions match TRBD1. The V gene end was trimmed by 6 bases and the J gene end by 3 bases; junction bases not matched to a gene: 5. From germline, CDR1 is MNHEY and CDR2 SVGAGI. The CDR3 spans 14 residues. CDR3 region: CASRRQGSGNTIYF. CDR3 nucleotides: TGTGCCAGCAGGAGACAGGGTAGTGGAAACACCATATATTTT.

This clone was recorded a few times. CDR3 in amino acids: CASSYGTYDTEAFF. The CDR3 DNA reads as TGTGCCAGCAGTTACGGGACCTACGACACTGAAGCTTTCTTT. This rearrangement joins TRBV6-5 to TRBJ1-1; D possibly corresponds to TRBD1 (5 bases). Between the trimmed V and J ends, which lost 2 bases and 3 bases, there was a span of 10 bases. CDR1 is MNHEY and CDR2 is SVGAGI in the germline V gene. CDR3 size: 14 residues.

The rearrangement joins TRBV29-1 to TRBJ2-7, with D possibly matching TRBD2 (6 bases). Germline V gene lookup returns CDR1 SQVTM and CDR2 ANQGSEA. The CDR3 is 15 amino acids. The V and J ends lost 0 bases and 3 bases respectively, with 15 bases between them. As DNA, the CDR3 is TGCAGCGTTGAAGAGCCTAGCGACCTTCTCTACGAGCAGTACTTC. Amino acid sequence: CSVEEPSDLLYEQYF.

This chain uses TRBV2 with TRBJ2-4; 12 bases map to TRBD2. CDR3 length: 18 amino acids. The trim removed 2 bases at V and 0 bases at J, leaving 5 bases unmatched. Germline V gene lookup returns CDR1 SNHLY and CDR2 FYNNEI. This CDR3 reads CASSEWRTSGIAKNIQYF. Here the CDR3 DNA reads TGTGCCAGCAGTGAATGGCGGACTAGCGGGATAGCCAAAAACATTCAGTACTTC.